Below are 12 T cell receptor beta chains sequenced from a single sample in a study of cytomegalovirus exposure and HLA in healthy donors. The PCR had 60 Vbeta and 13 Jbeta primers. Generated by immunoSEQ multiplex PCR, the TCRdb table keeps only in-frame clones and is missing some. The table lists roughly 120,000 clones, more than 70% of them singletons. The specimen was PBMCs. Receptor source: a woman aged 55 to 70 in good health and CMV-seropositive.

J is TRBJ2-3 and V is TRBV28; D is perhaps TRBD1 (6 bases). There are 14 residues in the CDR3. Germline V gene lookup returns CDR1 MDHEN and CDR2 SYDVKM. The ends were cut back, 5 bases at V and 6 bases at J, with 15 bases in the middle. Here the CDR3 DNA reads TGTGCCAGCAGTCACGACAGGCCATGGGATACGCAGTATTTT. Protein: CASSHDRPWDTQYF.

The chain has TRBV7-9 and TRBJ2-2; 9 bases align to TRBD2. The length of the CDR3 is 15 residues. V gave up 5 bases and J gave up 7 bases; unmatched junction bases: 8. Germline CDR1 reads SEHNR; CDR2 reads FQNEAQ (reference sequence). The CDR3 protein is CASSPSPSGNGELFF. Written as DNA, the CDR3 is TGTGCCAGCAGCCCCAGTCCTAGCGGGAACGGGGAGCTGTTTTTT.

This sequence joins TRBV6-1 and TRBJ2-5, with D hard to call. The J call may be in error: the DNA end matches TRBJ2-7 better. Germline V lookup: CDR1 MNHNS, CDR2 SASEGT. This CDR3 has 15 amino acids. The CDR3 DNA is TGTGCCAGCAGTGAAGCGAGTAACGGATACTACGAGCAGTACTTC. Encoded protein: CASSEASNGYYEQYF.

The CDR3 DNA sequence: TGTGCCAGCAGCTTAGTCGGGGAGACCCAGTACTTC. The encoded protein is CASSLVGETQYF. This chain connects TRBV7-6 to TRBJ2-5; D gene ambiguous. Germline V CDR1 and CDR2: SGHVS, FNYEAQ. The germline V and J ends were trimmed by 1 base and 5 bases, with 5 bases remaining between them. The CDR3 totals 12 residues.

This chain uses TRBV6-5 with TRBJ1-1; 7 bases agree with TRBD1. CDR3 length: 16 amino acids. Germline loops: CDR1 MNHEY, CDR2 SVGAGI. The trim removed 4 bases at V and 0 bases at J, leaving 8 bases unmatched. The CDR3 loop reads CASSSQPGTVNTEAFF. The DNA of the CDR3 is TGTGCCAGCAGTTCCCAGCCCGGGACAGTGAACACTGAAGCTTTCTTT.

The chain couples TRBV11-2 to TRBJ2-7, with TRBD2 matching 8 bases. The junction had 13 bases not matched to a gene; V was cut back by 1 base and J by 5 bases. This CDR3 has 17 residues. Germline V gene lookup returns CDR1 SGHAT and CDR2 FQNNGV. This CDR3 is CASSLATSGHPMDEQYF. The CDR3 region has the DNA TGTGCCAGCAGCTTAGCAACTAGCGGCCATCCTATGGACGAGCAGTACTTC.

This rearrangement joins TRBV18 to TRBJ2-3; D is undetermined. With 0 bases removed from V and 5 bases from J, the gap between germline ends came to 3 bases. This CDR3 contains 12 residues. Germline CDR1 and CDR2: KGHSH and LQKENI. The CDR3 loop is CASSPPQDTQYF. The CDR3 DNA follows: TGTGCCAGCTCACCACCCCAAGATACGCAGTATTTT.

The genes are TRBV11-3 and TRBJ2-7; 12 bases fit TRBD2. This CDR3 contains 16 residues. Germline V gene data show CDR1 as SGHNT and CDR2 as YENEEA. Trimming cost V 1 base and J 2 bases; bases outside gene matches: 3. CDR3 protein: CASSLGLAGDTYEQYF. CDR3 in DNA: TGTGCCAGCAGCTTAGGACTAGCGGGAGATACCTACGAGCAGTACTTC.

The genes are TRBV9 and TRBJ2-1; D gene ambiguous. The CDR3 has 15 amino acids. V lost 3 bases and J lost 1, with 11 bases in between. Per the germline V gene, CDR1 is SGDLS and CDR2 is YYNGEE. The CDR3 protein is CASSEEGGSYNEQFF. The CDR3 nucleotides are TGTGCCAGCAGCGAGGAAGGCGGTTCCTACAATGAGCAGTTCTTC.

This clone occurred once. The chain couples TRBV2 to TRBJ2-5; TRBD1 agrees at 9 bases. V was pared by 5 bases and J by 5 bases, with 3 bases of the junction left unmatched. Germline V gene data show CDR1 as SNHLY and CDR2 as FYNNEI. There are 13 residues in the CDR3. This CDR3 is CASSSQGAETQYF. The DNA for the CDR3 is TGTGCCAGCAGTTCACAGGGGGCTGAGACCCAGTACTTC.

The chain uses TRBV13 and TRBJ1-2; tentative D call: TRBD1 (6 bases). Trimming shortened V by 2 bases and J by 4 bases, and 14 bases separated the two germline ends. Germline V gene sequence: CDR1 PRHDT, CDR2 FYEKMQ (reference sequence). The CDR3 loop spans 15 amino acids. This CDR3 reads CASSLSWTDSYGYTF. The CDR3 DNA reads as TGTGCCAGCAGCTTATCTTGGACAGATTCCTATGGCTACACCTTC.

This clone is a singleton in its sample. The chain couples TRBV2 to TRBJ2-7; 13 nucleotides agree with TRBD2. The CDR3 length is 15 residues. The V segment lost 3 bases and the J segment 2 bases; nucleotides outside the gene matches: 1. Germline values: CDR1 SNHLY, CDR2 FYNNEI. CDR3 sequence: CASSDGLAGAYEQYF. CDR3 bases: TGTGCCAGCAGTGACGGACTAGCGGGAGCCTACGAGCAGTACTTC. The complete variable domain, with remaining parts taken from reference TRBV2 and TRBJ2-7, reads EPEVTQTPSHQVTQMGQEVILRCVPISNHLYFYWYRQILGQKVEFLVSFYNNEISEKSEIFDDQFSVERPDGSNFTLKIRSTKLEDSAMYFCASSDGLAGAYEQYFGPGTRLTVT.